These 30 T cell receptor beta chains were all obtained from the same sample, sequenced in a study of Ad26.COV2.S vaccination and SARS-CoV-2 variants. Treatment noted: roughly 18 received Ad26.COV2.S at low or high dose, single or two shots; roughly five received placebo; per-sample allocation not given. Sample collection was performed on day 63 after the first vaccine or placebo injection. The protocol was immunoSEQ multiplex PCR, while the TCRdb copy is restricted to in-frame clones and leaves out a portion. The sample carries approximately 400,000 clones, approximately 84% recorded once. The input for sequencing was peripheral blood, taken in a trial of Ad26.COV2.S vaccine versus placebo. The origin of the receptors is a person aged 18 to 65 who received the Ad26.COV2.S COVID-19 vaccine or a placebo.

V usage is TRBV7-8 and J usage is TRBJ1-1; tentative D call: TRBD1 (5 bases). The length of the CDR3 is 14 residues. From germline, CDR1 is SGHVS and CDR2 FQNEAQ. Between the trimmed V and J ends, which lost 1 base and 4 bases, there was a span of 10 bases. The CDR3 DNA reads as TGTGCCAGCAGCTTAGTTTTTGGGGGCACTGAAGCTTTCTTT. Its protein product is CASSLVFGGTEAFF.

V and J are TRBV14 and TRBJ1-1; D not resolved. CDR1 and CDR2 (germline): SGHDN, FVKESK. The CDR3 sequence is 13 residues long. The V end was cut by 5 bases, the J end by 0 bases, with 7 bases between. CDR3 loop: CASSGSMNTEAFF. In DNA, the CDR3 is TGTGCCAGCAGCGGATCCATGAACACTGAAGCTTTCTTT.

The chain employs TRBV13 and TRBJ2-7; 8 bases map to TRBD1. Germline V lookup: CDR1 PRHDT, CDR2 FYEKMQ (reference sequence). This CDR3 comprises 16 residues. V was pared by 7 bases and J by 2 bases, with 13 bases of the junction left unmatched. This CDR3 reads CASTLGGWDRTYEQYF. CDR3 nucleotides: TGTGCCAGCACCCTAGGAGGGTGGGACAGGACCTACGAGCAGTACTTC. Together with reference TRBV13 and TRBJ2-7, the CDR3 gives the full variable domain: AAGVIQSPRHLIKEKRETATLKCYPIPRHDTVYWYQQGPGQDPQFLISFYEKMQSDKGSIPDRFSAQQFSDYHSELNMSSLELGDSALYFCASTLGGWDRTYEQYFGPGTRLTVT.

The CDR3 spells CAWSGTGSSGANVLTF. Here the CDR3 DNA reads TGTGCCTGGAGTGGGACAGGAAGCTCTGGGGCCAACGTCCTGACTTTC. V and J are TRBV30 and TRBJ2-6, with TRBD1 identical over 7 bases. The junction had 3 bases not matched to a gene; V was cut back by 1 base and J by 0 bases. Germline CDR1 is GTSNPN and CDR2 is SVGIG (reference sequence). The CDR3 extends over 16 amino acids. Full variable domain (outside the CDR3, taken from reference TRBV30 and TRBJ2-6): SQTIHQWPATLVQPVGSPLSLECTVEGTSNPNLYWYRQAAGRGLQLLFYSVGIGQISSEVPQNLSASRPQDRQFILSSKKLLLSDSGFYLCAWSGTGSSGANVLTFGAGSRLTVL.

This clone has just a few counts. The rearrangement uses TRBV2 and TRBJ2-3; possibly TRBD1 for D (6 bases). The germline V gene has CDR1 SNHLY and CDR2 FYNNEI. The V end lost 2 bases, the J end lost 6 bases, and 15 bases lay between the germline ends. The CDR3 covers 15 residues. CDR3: CASSERTVPSDTQYF. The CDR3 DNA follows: TGTGCCAGCAGTGAAAGGACAGTGCCCTCGGATACGCAGTATTTT.

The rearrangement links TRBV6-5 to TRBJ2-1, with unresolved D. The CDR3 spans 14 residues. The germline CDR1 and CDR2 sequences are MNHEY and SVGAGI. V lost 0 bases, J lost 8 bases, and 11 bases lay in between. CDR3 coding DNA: TGTGCCAGCAGTTACTCGGGTGAGGCCGATGAGCAGTTCTTC. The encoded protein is CASSYSGEADEQFF.

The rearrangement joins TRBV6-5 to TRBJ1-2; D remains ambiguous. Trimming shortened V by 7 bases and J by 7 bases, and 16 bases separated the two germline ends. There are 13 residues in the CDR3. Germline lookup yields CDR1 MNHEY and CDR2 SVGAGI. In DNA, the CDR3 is TGTGCCAGCAAGCGAGAATCGTTCGGTGGCTACACCTTC. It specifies CASKRESFGGYTF.

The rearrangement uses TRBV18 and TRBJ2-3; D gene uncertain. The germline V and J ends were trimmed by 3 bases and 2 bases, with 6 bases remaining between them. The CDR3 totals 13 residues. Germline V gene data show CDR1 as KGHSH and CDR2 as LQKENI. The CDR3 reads CASSPAPTDTQYF. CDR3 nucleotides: TGTGCCAGCTCACCTGCCCCCACAGATACGCAGTATTTT.

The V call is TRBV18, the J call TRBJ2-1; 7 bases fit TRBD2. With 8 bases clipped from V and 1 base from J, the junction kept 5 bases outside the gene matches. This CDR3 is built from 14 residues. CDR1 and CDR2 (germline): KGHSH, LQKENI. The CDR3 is CASGLAASYNEQFF. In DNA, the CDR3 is TGTGCCAGCGGGCTAGCGGCTTCCTACAATGAGCAGTTCTTC.

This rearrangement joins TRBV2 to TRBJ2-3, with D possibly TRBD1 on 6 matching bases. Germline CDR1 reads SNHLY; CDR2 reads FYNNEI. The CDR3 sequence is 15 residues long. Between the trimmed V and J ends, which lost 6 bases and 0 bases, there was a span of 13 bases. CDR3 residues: CASRDGQPSTDTQYF. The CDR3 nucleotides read TGTGCCAGCAGGGACGGACAGCCGAGCACAGATACGCAGTATTTT.

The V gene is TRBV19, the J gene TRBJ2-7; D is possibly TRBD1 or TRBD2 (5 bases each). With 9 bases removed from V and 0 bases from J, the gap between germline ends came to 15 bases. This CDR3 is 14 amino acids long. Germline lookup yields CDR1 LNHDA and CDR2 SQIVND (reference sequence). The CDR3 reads CASRGDRDSYEQYF. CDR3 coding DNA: TGTGCCAGCCGTGGGGACCGAGACTCCTACGAGCAGTACTTC.

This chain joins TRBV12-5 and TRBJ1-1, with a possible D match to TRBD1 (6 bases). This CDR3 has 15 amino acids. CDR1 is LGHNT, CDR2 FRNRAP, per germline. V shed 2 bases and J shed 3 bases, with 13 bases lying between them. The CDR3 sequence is CASGLLRGGHTEAFF. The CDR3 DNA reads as TGTGCTAGTGGTTTGCTTAGGGGGGGTCACACTGAAGCTTTCTTT.

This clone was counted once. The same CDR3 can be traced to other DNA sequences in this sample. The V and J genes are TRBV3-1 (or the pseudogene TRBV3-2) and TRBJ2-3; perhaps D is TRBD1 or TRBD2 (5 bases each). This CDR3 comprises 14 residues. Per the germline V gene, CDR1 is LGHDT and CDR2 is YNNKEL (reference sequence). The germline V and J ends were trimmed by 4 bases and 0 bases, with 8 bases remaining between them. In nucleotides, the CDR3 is TGTGCCAGCAGCCCCGGGGCTAGCACAGATACGCAGTATTTT. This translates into CASSPGASTDTQYF.

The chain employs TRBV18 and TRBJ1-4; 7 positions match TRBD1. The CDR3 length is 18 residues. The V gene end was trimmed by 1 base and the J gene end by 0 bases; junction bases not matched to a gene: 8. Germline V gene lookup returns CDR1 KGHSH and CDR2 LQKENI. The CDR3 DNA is TGTGCCAGCTCACCACGCGGGGGGACAGCTGCAACTAATGAAAAACTGTTTTTT. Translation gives CASSPRGGTAATNEKLFF.

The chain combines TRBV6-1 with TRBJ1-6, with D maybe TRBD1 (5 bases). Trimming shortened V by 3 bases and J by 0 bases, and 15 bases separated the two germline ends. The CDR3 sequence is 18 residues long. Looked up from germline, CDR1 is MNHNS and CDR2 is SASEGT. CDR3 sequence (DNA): TGTGCCAGCAGTGACAGAGAGGGGCCGAGCTCCTATAATTCACCCCTCCACTTT. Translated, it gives CASSDREGPSSYNSPLHF.

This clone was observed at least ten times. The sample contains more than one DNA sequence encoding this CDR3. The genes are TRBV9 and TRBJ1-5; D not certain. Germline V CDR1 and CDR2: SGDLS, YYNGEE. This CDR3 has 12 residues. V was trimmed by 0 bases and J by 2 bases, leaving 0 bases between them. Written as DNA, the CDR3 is TGTGCCAGCAGCGTAGGCAATCAGCCCCAGCATTTT. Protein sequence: CASSVGNQPQHF. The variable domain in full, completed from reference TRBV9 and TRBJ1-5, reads DSGVTQTPKHLITATGQRVTLRCSPRSGDLSVYWYQQSLDQGLQFLIQYYNGEERAKGNILERFSAQQFPDLHSELNLSSLELGDSALYFCASSVGNQPQHFGDGTRLSIL.

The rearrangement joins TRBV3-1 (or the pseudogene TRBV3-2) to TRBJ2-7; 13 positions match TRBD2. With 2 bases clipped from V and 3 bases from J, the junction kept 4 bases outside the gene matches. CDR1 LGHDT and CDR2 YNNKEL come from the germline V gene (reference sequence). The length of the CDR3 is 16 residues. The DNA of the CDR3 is TGTGCCAGCAGCCAACCGGGGACTAGCGGGAACTACGAGCAGTACTTC. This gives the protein CASSQPGTSGNYEQYF.

DNA for the CDR3: TGTGCCAGCAGTGGCGTCGGGGGGGGAATTTACAATGAGCAGTTCTTC. This encodes CASSGVGGGIYNEQFF. The chain joins TRBV2 to TRBJ2-1, with 8 bases fitting TRBD2. In germline, CDR1 is SNHLY, CDR2 FYNNEI. Trimming removed 4 bases from V and 4 bases from J; junction bases left unmatched: 9. The CDR3 is made up of 16 amino acids.

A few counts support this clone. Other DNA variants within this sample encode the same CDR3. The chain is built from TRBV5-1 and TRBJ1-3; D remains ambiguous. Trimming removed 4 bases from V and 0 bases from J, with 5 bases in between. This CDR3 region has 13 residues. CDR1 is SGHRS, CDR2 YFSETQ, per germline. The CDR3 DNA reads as TGCGCCAGCAGCGTGGGCTCTGGAAACACCATATATTTT. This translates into CASSVGSGNTIYF.

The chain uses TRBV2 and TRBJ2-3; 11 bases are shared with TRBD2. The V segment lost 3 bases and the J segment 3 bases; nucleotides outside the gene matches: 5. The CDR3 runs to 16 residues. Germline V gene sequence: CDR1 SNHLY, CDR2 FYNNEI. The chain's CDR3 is CASSEEIAGGTDTQYF. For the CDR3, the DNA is TGTGCCAGCAGTGAGGAAATAGCGGGGGGGACAGATACGCAGTATTTT.

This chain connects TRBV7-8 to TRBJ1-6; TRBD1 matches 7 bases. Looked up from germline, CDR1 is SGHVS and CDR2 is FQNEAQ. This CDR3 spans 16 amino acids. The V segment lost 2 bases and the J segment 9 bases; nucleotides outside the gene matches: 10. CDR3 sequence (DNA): TGTGCCAGCAGCTTAAATGCCGGGACAGTCGGTTCACCCCTCCACTTT. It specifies CASSLNAGTVGSPLHF.

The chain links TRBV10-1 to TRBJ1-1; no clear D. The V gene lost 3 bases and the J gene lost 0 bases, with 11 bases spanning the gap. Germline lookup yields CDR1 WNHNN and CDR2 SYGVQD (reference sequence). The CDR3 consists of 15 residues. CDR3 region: CASSENRGMNTEAFF. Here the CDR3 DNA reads TGCGCCAGCAGTGAAAACAGAGGAATGAACACTGAAGCTTTCTTT.

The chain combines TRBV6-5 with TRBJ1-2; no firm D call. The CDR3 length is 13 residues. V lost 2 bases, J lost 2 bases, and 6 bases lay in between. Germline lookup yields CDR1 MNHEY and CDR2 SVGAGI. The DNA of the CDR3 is TGTGCCAGCAGTTACAGAAACAACTATGGCTACACCTTC. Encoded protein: CASSYRNNYGYTF.

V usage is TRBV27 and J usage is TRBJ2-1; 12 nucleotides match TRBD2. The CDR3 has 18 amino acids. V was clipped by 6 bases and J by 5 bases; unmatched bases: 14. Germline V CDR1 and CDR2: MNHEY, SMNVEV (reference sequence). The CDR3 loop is CASRATRRTSGEHNEQFF. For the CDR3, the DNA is TGTGCCAGCAGAGCAACAAGACGGACTAGCGGGGAACACAATGAGCAGTTCTTC.

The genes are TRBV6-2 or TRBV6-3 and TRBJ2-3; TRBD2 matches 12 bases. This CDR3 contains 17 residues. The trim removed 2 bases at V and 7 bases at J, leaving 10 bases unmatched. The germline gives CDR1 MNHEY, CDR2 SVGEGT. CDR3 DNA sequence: TGTGCCAGCAGTTACGGGACTAGCGGGCCACAGGGATATACGCAGTATTTT. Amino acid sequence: CASSYGTSGPQGYTQYF.

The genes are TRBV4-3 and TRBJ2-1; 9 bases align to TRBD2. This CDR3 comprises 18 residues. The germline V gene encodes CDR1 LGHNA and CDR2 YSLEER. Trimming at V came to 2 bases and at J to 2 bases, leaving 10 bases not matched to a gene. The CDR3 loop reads CASSQSLQPSGAYNEQFF. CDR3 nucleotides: TGCGCCAGCAGCCAATCCCTGCAGCCTAGCGGGGCCTACAATGAGCAGTTCTTC.

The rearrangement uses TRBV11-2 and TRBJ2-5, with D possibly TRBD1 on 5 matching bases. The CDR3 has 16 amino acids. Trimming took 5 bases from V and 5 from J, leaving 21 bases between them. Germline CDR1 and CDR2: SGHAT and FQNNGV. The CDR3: CASSHLPEGAKETQYF. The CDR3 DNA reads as TGTGCCAGCAGCCATCTCCCCGAAGGGGCCAAGGAGACCCAGTACTTC.

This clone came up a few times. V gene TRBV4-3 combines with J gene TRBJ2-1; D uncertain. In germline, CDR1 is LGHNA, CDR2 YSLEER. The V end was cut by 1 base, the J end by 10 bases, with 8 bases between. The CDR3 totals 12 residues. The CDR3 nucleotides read TGCGCCAGCAGCCAAGTTCGCGGAGAGCAGTTCTTC. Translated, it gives CASSQVRGEQFF.

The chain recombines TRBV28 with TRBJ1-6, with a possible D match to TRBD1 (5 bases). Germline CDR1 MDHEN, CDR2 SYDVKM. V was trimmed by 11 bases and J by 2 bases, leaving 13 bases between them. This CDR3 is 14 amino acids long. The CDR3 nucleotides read TGTGCCGGGGGAGGGAGCCCCTATAATTCACCCCTCCACTTT. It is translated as CAGGGSPYNSPLHF.

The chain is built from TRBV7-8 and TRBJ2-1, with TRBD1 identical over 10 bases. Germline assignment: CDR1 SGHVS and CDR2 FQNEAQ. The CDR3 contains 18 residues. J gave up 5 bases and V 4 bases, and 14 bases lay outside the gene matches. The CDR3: CASSYPVPGQGYNNEQFF. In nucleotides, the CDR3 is TGTGCCAGCAGCTATCCGGTACCGGGACAGGGGTACAACAATGAGCAGTTCTTC.